These 21 T cell receptor beta chains share one sample of origin, sequenced in a study of regulatory dendritic cells for organ transplantation. Sorted subsets were CFSE-labeled and cultured approximately 5 days with allogeneic dendritic cells. Clones were sequenced by immunoSEQ multiplex PCR, and TCRdb holds only the in-frame ones, with some missing. The data contain 9,500 to 15,000 clones, less than 70% of them singletons. These TCRs' antigens remain unknown. Sequencing was performed on naive CD8+ T cells from blood cultured with dendritic cells. Stated subset: CD45RA+ naive T cells. The receptor set was obtained from a human donor in good health.

The genes are TRBV5-5 and TRBJ2-7, with 11 bases lining up with TRBD1. The J segment lost 4 bases and the V segment lost 4 bases, leaving 1 base of the junction unmatched. Germline CDR1 is SGHKS and CDR2 is YYEKEE (reference sequence). This CDR3 contains 13 residues. The CDR3 coding sequence is TGTGCCAGCAGCGGGACAGGGGGGTACGAGCAGTACTTC. Translation: CASSGTGGYEQYF.

This sequence joins TRBV29-1 and TRBJ2-7; 8 bases are shared with TRBD2. Germline CDR1 and CDR2: SQVTM and ANQGSEA. This CDR3 region has 13 residues. The V and J ends lost 7 bases and 2 bases, in that order; junction bases with no gene match: 7. The CDR3 sequence is CSATGGATYEQYF. The CDR3 nucleotides read TGCAGCGCCACGGGGGGGGCAACCTACGAGCAGTACTTC.

This rearrangement joins TRBV7-6 to TRBJ1-1; 7 bases are shared with TRBD1. The V gene's germline CDR1 is SGHVS and CDR2 FNYEAQ. This CDR3 region has 16 residues. J was trimmed by 0 bases and V by 0 bases; bases with no gene match: 4. This CDR3 is CASSLAGGDLNTEAFF. For the CDR3, the DNA is TGTGCCAGCAGCTTAGCAGGGGGCGACCTGAACACTGAAGCTTTCTTT.

This clone was picked up a small number of times. The V gene is TRBV25-1, the J gene TRBJ2-5; 10 bases line up with TRBD1. The V and J ends lost 4 bases and 4 bases, in that order; junction bases with no gene match: 6. Germline V lookup: CDR1 MGHDK, CDR2 SYGVNS. The CDR3 extends over 15 amino acids. CDR3 amino acids: CASSARDRGVETQYF. The CDR3, as DNA: TGTGCCAGCAGTGCCCGGGACAGGGGTGTAGAGACCCAGTACTTC.

The V and J genes are TRBV19 and TRBJ2-1; perhaps TRBD2 as D (6 bases). Germline loops: CDR1 LNHDA, CDR2 SQIVND (reference sequence). V shed 1 base and J shed 0 bases, with 10 bases lying between them. The CDR3 is 16 residues long. CDR3 amino acids: CASSIVGGNSYNEQFF. In DNA form, the CDR3 reads TGTGCCAGTAGTATAGTTGGGGGGAACTCCTACAATGAGCAGTTCTTC.

The chain is built from TRBV27 and TRBJ1-6; D is perhaps TRBD1 (6 bases). Trimming removed 3 bases at V and 10 bases at J, with 22 bases between. Per the germline V gene, CDR1 is MNHEY and CDR2 is SMNVEV (reference sequence). There are 17 residues in the CDR3. Here the CDR3 reads CASSLGVFLGANSPLHF. The DNA of the CDR3 is TGTGCCAGCAGTTTGGGCGTATTTCTGGGGGCGAACTCACCCCTCCACTTT.

This clone was recorded only once. The chain has TRBV19 and TRBJ1-1, with 8 bases that match TRBD1. V lost 3 bases, J lost 5 bases, and 8 bases stayed unmatched. This CDR3 has 15 amino acids. Germline V gene sequence: CDR1 LNHDA, CDR2 SQIVND (reference sequence). Written as DNA, the CDR3 is TGTGCCAGTAGTATCCTTACAGGGGGTAGGACTGAAGCTTTCTTT. Protein: CASSILTGGRTEAFF.

This clone was found a few times. The chain couples TRBV2 to TRBJ1-5; 8 bases agree with TRBD1. This CDR3 is 16 amino acids long. V shed 1 base and J 2 bases; nucleotides not matched to a gene: 4. CDR1 and CDR2 from the germline V gene are SNHLY and FYNNEI. The CDR3 nucleotides are TGTGCCAGCAGTGAAGAAGGACAGGGCGGCAATCAGCCCCAGCATTTT. It encodes CASSEEGQGGNQPQHF.

This clone has a handful of counts. The rearrangement links TRBV11-2 to TRBJ2-5; no definite D call. CDR1 and CDR2 from the germline V gene are SGHAT and FQNNGV. Trimming left V 5 bases short and J 5 bases short, with 12 bases between. The CDR3 has 13 amino acids. DNA for the CDR3: TGTGCCAGCAGCGAGCAGGTTTACGAGACCCAGTACTTC. As protein: CASSEQVYETQYF.

This clone was seen a few times. The J gene is TRBJ2-7, the V gene TRBV2; a possible D gene is TRBD1 (5 bases). The CDR3 has 13 residues. CDR1 is SNHLY, CDR2 FYNNEI, per germline. Trimming stripped 7 bases from V and 3 bases from J, with 13 bases between. CDR3 in amino acids: CASKGPDSYEQYF. CDR3 DNA: TGTGCCAGCAAAGGGCCTGACAGCTACGAGCAGTACTTC.

This clone has a handful of counts. The rearrangement joins TRBV5-1 to TRBJ2-3; 9 bases align to TRBD2. Germline values: CDR1 SGHRS, CDR2 YFSETQ. The CDR3 contains 16 residues. With V trimmed by 0 bases and J by 2 bases, 4 bases remained unmatched. The CDR3 reads CASSLEAGGITDTQYF. As DNA, the CDR3 is TGCGCCAGCAGCTTGGAGGCGGGGGGGATCACAGATACGCAGTATTTT.

This clone was seen a few times. The chain carries TRBV18 and TRBJ2-7, with D possibly being TRBD1 (6 bases). Germline V CDR1 and CDR2: KGHSH, LQKENI. There are 14 residues in the CDR3. The V and J ends lost 3 bases and 0 bases respectively, with 9 bases between them. For the CDR3, the DNA is TGTGCCAGCTCACCGGGACAAGACTCCTACGAGCAGTACTTC. It yields the protein CASSPGQDSYEQYF.

The rearrangement uses TRBV11-2 and TRBJ2-7; 16 positions match TRBD2. V shed 5 bases and J 2 bases; nucleotides not matched to a gene: 9. The V gene's germline CDR1 is SGHAT and CDR2 FQNNGV. The CDR3 totals 18 residues. CDR3 in DNA: TGTGCCAGCAGCCCCCCCTCCGGGACTAGCGGGGGGGCCTACGAGCAGTACTTC. Amino acid sequence: CASSPPSGTSGGAYEQYF.

The V gene is TRBV6-5, the J gene TRBJ2-3, with D uncertain. This CDR3 is 14 amino acids long. Germline assignment: CDR1 MNHEY and CDR2 SVGAGI. The V and J ends lost 0 bases and 4 bases respectively, with 8 bases between them. CDR3 DNA sequence: TGTGCCAGCAGTTACTCGTCTAGACCAGATACGCAGTATTTT. Its protein product is CASSYSSRPDTQYF.

The rearrangement uses TRBV6-5 and TRBJ2-2; 8 bases fit TRBD1. From germline, CDR1 is MNHEY and CDR2 SVGAGI. Losses at the gene ends were 5 bases for V and 1 base for J; bases not matched to a gene: 3. This CDR3 region has 15 residues. CDR3 residues: CASSRDRLNTGELFF. CDR3 sequence (DNA): TGTGCCAGCAGTCGGGACAGGCTGAACACCGGGGAGCTGTTTTTT.

The chain has TRBV5-6 and TRBJ2-7; the match to TRBD1 covers 8 bases. This CDR3 region has 14 residues. The germline V gene encodes CDR1 SGHDT and CDR2 YYEEEE. V gave up 0 bases and J gave up 5 bases; unmatched junction bases: 4. In DNA form, the CDR3 reads TGTGCCAGCAGCTTGGGGACAGGGTTCCACGAGCAGTACTTC. Its translation is CASSLGTGFHEQYF.

The chain recombines TRBV5-6 with TRBJ1-5; D ambiguous. The CDR3 is 14 amino acids. The V gene lost 5 bases and the J gene lost 7 bases, with 16 bases spanning the gap. Germline CDR1 is SGHDT and CDR2 is YYEEEE. CDR3 sequence (DNA): TGTGCCAGCAGTTTGAGGAGCGAGGCCCAGCCCCAGCATTTT. Translated: CASSLRSEAQPQHF.

The chain combines TRBV4-3 with TRBJ1-2; 7 positions agree with TRBD1. The ends lost 3 bases at V and 8 bases at J; junction bases unmatched: 9. CDR1 LGHNA and CDR2 YSLEER come from the germline V gene. The CDR3 runs 14 residues. The CDR3 DNA reads as TGCGCCAGCAGCCACACAGGGGATGGGGGGGGCTACACCTTC. Encoded protein: CASSHTGDGGGYTF.

The rearrangement links TRBV14 to TRBJ1-2; no clear D gene. CDR1 SGHDN and CDR2 FVKESK come from the germline V gene. V gave up 4 bases and J gave up 6 bases, with 9 bases separating them. CDR3 size: 12 residues. The CDR3 DNA is TGTGCCAGCAGCCTAAAGTTAGATGGCTACACCTTC. Protein product: CASSLKLDGYTF.

This chain links TRBV6-7 with TRBJ1-3, with 8 bases fitting TRBD1. TRBV6-7 is an ORF for which the function is uncertain. V gave up 5 bases and J gave up 0 bases; unmatched junction bases: 3. There are 15 residues in the CDR3. CDR3 nucleotides: TGTGCCAGCAGTCCCGACAGGGGCTCTGGAAACACCATATATTTT. It is translated as CASSPDRGSGNTIYF.

The chain carries TRBV5-8 and TRBJ1-5; 7 nucleotides line up with TRBD1. Germline V gene lookup returns CDR1 SGHTS and CDR2 YDEGEE. The CDR3 runs 16 residues. The ends lost 0 bases at V and 5 bases at J; junction bases unmatched: 8. CDR3 loop: CASSLAPTGVDQPQHF. CDR3 nucleotides: TGTGCCAGCAGCTTGGCCCCAACAGGGGTAGATCAGCCCCAGCATTTT.